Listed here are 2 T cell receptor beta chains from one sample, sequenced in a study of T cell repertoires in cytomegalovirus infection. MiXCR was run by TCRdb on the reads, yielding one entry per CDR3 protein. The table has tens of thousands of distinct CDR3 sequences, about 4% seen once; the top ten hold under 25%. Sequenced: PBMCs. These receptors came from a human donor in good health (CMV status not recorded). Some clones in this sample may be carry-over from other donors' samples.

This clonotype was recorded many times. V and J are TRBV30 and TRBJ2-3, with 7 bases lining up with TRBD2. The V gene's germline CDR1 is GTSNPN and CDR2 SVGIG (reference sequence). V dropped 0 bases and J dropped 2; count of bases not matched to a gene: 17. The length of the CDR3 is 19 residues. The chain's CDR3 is CAWSVLVRAGLRTTDTQYF. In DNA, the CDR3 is TGTGCCTGGAGTGTACTAGTTCGAGCGGGGTTACGTACCACAGATACGCAGTATTTT. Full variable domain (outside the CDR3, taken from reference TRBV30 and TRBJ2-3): SQTIHQWPATLVQPVGSPLSLECTVEGTSNPNLYWYRQAAGRGLQLLFYSVGIGQISSEVPQNLSASRPQDRQFILSSKKLLLSDSGFYLCAWSVLVRAGLRTTDTQYFGPGTRLTVL.

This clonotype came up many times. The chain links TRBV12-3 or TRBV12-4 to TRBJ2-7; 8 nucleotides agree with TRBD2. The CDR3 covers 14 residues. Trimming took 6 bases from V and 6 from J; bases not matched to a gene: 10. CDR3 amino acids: CASSQDGLALEQYF. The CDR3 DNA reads TGTGCCAGCAGCCAGGACGGACTAGCACTCGAGCAGTACTTC.